This T cell receptor beta chain was observed in a study of identifying expanded T cells in peripheral blood. Study observations and caveats: Differentially abundant clones: roughly 1.2 between replicates, roughly 16 at roughly 2 weeks, 18 to 20 at four. Clone count variance between roughly two-week samples rose with total template count.

Turning to this clone: Its antigen is not known.

Collection occurred without any documented infections or immune events in donors. Sequencing was performed with immunoSEQ multiplex PCR; in TCRdb, only in-frame clones are kept and a portion is missing. The sample holds about 100,000 clones, around nine tenths seen once. This clonotype originated in a person aged 18 to 70 in good health. The sequencing input was blood.

The DNA for the CDR3 is TGTGCCATCAGTGACGGGGGCTCCTACAATGAGCAGTTCTTC. Encoded protein: CAISDGGSYNEQFF. The V and J genes are TRBV10-3 and TRBJ2-1; D possibly corresponds to TRBD2 (6 bases). The CDR3 loop spans 14 amino acids. Trimming took 3 bases from V and 0 from J, leaving 6 bases between them. The germline gives CDR1 ENHRY, CDR2 SYGVKD.